Following are 5 T cell receptor beta chains from one sample sequenced in a study of shared clonotypes between healthy human individuals. Assay: immunoSEQ multiplex PCR; the TCRdb copy retains only in-frame clones and omits some. The profile shows over 1.5 million clones, 95% to 99% of them singletons. The sample taken for sequencing was naive CD4+ T cells sorted from blood. Subset here: CD45RA+ positively selected. These receptors came from a man aged 25 to 45 in good health.

The chain combines TRBV15 with TRBJ2-3, with 8 bases lining up with TRBD2. The CDR3 consists of 15 residues. Germline V lookup: CDR1 LNHNV, CDR2 YYDKDF (reference sequence). Trimming took 3 bases from V and 3 from J; bases not matched to a gene: 5. The CDR3 loop is CATSSPGTRTDTQYF. CDR3 sequence (DNA): TGTGCCACCAGCAGTCCGGGGACTAGGACAGATACGCAGTATTTT.

The V gene is TRBV5-1, the J gene TRBJ2-3, with 7 positions matching TRBD1. The CDR3 spans 16 residues. The germline V gene encodes CDR1 SGHRS and CDR2 YFSETQ. Trimming cost V 4 bases and J 1 base; bases outside gene matches: 9. CDR3 sequence: CASSMNRDSRTDTQYF. CDR3 nucleotide sequence: TGCGCCAGCAGCATGAACCGGGACAGCCGCACAGATACGCAGTATTTT.

This clone was seen once. This sequence joins TRBV6-1 and TRBJ2-7; D remains ambiguous. The germline V gene has CDR1 MNHNS and CDR2 SASEGT. V lost 2 bases to trimming and J lost 7 bases, with 12 bases between them. The CDR3 has 13 residues. The CDR3 is CASSESVAEEQYF. The DNA of the CDR3 is TGTGCCAGCAGTGAATCGGTGGCGGAGGAGCAGTACTTC.

The J gene is TRBJ2-7, the V gene TRBV7-9, with TRBD2 matching 12 bases. With V trimmed by 8 bases and J by 2 bases, 4 bases remained unmatched. This CDR3 has 14 amino acids. Germline CDR1 SEHNR, CDR2 FQNEAQ (reference sequence). This CDR3 reads CASRGLAGTYEQYF. The DNA of the CDR3 is TGTGCCAGCCGTGGACTAGCGGGGACCTACGAGCAGTACTTC.

CDR3 nucleotide sequence: TGTGCCAGCACCCCCCTGGACAGAAGACCTGAAAAACTGTTTTTT. It encodes CASTPLDRRPEKLFF. The chain recombines TRBV28 with TRBJ1-4; the D gene is possibly TRBD1 (6 bases). Germline lookup yields CDR1 MDHEN and CDR2 SYDVKM. The ends were cut back, 7 bases at V and 7 bases at J, with 19 bases in the middle. This CDR3 comprises 15 residues.